This TCR beta chain was found in a study of blood T cell repertoires in COVID-19. Overall study: COVID-19 samples, acute and convalescent, were from the United States, Italy and Spain. PBMCs, B-cell-depleted T cells, or T cells provided the cDNA or gDNA that made up the material.

Authors' data handling: For nucleated cells, counts were estimated from reference gene primer amplification. Assay used: immunoSEQ multiplex PCR; TCRdb lists only in-frame clones, some missing. The V and J calls and clone size were taken over from that table, and D and trimming were inferred from the DNA. The repertoire holds some 150,000 clones, with approximately 82% as singletons. V lost 9 bases and J lost 8, with 14 bases in between. Germline CDR1 reads SEHNR; CDR2 reads FQNEAQ (reference sequence). The CDR3 loop spans 12 amino acids. This chain uses TRBV7-9 with TRBJ1-3, with D perhaps matching TRBD1 (6 bases). What was sequenced was peripheral blood. The sequence was obtained from a human donor in a cohort sampled during active COVID-19. The CDR3 sequence: CASGETGYTIYF. In nucleotides, the CDR3 is TGTGCCAGTGGGGAGACAGGCTACACCATATATTTT.